This TCR beta chain came from a study of blood T cell repertoires in COVID-19 (dated by TCRdb to between 2020 and 2021). Background on the whole study: The collaborator samples originated in the United States, Italy and Spain and spanned the acute and convalescent phases of COVID-19. The material from the prospective study consisted of cDNA or gDNA derived from T cells, B-cell-depleted T cells, or PBMCs. Deeply sampled blood TCRbeta repertoires from subjects exposed to, actively infected with, or recovered from COVID-19 were included in the dataset. The repertoires were released in a freely available public database intended as a resource for research on the immune response to SARS-CoV-2. Samples came from the ongoing ImmuneRACE study (first 160 participants) plus 1,254 subjects from 6 global collaborators. A de-identified subject ID, COVID-19 status, age in years and sex were almost always included in the sample metadata. Where available, HLA class I and class II types were obtained from metadata supplied by the sample provider rather than from assay-based typing. Study-wide conclusions, independent of this receptor: The quantity of clinical and demographic metadata differed by source and by participant and was supplied without curation.

TCRbeta CDR3 regions were amplified from genomic DNA using the immunoSEQ Assay, a bias-controlled multiplex PCR. In the source study's methods: The number of nucleated cells in each sample was estimated from the amplification of reference gene primers within the assay. To quantify the absolute abundance of each unique TCRbeta CDR3 rearrangement, sequence reads were collapsed and filtered. For each sample, productive Simpson clonality was calculated as the square root of Simpson's diversity index across productive rearrangements. TCRdb holds this immuneACCESS table with in-frame rearrangements only. Some clones are missing; in checked studies, unresolved V genes explain under half, and the rest has no known cause. The DNA gave D and trimming, while V, J and clone size come from that table. This sample lists just under 350,000 clones; around 80% were detected once. Clones ranked in the top ten supply around 3% of the sample.

Comments on this clone: What antigen it recognizes has not been identified. The sample holds no much larger clone one base away, and base qualities are not on file.

The CDR3 runs 14 amino acids, cysteine and phenylalanine included. Only the CDR3 region is kept as DNA, spanning 42 bases read in frame from base 1. V drops 1 base and J drops 2 bases, leaving 5 bases in between. The germline V gene yields SGHTA for CDR1 and FQGNSA for CDR2. Whole blood was collected in K2EDTA tubes by collaborating institutions according to the institutions' own protocols. For TCRbeta analysis, collaborators shipped samples in one of three forms: frozen whole blood, isolated PBMCs, or DNA extracted from either of those sample types. The sequenced sample consisted of peripheral blood. The sequence joins TRBV7-2 to TRBJ1-4; the D segment cannot be called with confidence. The sequence was collected from a man under 40 with active or convalescent COVID-19. The DNA sequence is as follows: TGTGCCAGCAGCTTAGGGAGGACTAATGAAAAACTGTTTTTT. It codes for CASSLGRTNEKLFF.